This T cell receptor beta chain comes out of a study of PD-L1 blockade in urothelial cancer. Study in general: Analyses were performed on blood at 3 weeks after treatment start (the second dose) and at 6 weeks.

Regarding the study as a whole: Blood clones associated with the tumor expanded more at 3 weeks in durable-benefit patients.

The investigators introduced synthetic TCR analog templates into each PCR as spikes. Profiling relied on immunoSEQ multiplex PCR, and the TCRdb table lists in-frame clones only, not all of them. The table lists some 25,000 clones, around 88% of them singletons, with about a third in the top ten. About this clone: Its antigen is not identified.

Here the sequenced sample was PBMCs, taken around atezolizumab (anti-PD-L1) treatment. The TCR sequence derives from a man aged 60 to 69 with urothelial cancer.

The CDR3 is CASSTGTWGIYEQYF. CDR3 DNA sequence: TGTGCCAGTAGTACAGGGACTTGGGGGATATACGAGCAGTACTTC. The genes are TRBV19 and TRBJ2-7; possibly TRBD2 for D (6 bases). The V end was cut by 4 bases, the J end by 4 bases, with 17 bases between. CDR1 is LNHDA and CDR2 is SQIVND in the germline V gene (reference sequence). This CDR3 is built from 15 residues. The full variable domain, in which reference TRBV19 and TRBJ2-7 provide the parts outside the CDR3, is DGGITQSPKYLFRKEGQNVTLSCEQNLNHDAMYWYRQDPGQGLRLIYYSQIVNDFQKGDIAEGYSVSREKKESFPLTVTSAQKNPTAFYLCASSTGTWGIYEQYFGPGTRLTVT.